This T cell receptor (beta chain) was captured by sequencing in a study of beta chain features in type 1 diabetes. One heparinised draw of blood, averaging roughly 120 mL, came from each donor. Trimming stripped 8 bases from V and 0 bases from J, with 8 bases between. This CDR3 comprises 12 residues. The germline gives CDR1 MDHEN, CDR2 SYDVKM. This clone was observed a few times. Its antigen is unidentified. Expressed TCRB transcripts were sequenced because the entire RNA isolate underwent reverse transcription. Produced via immunoSEQ multiplex PCR; TCRdb's table is partial and in-frame only. This table holds a few hundred thousand clones, about a sixth found once. Overall study results and limits: Sampled from patients, naive, central memory and Treg TCRB repertoires appeared more similar than those sampled from healthy donors. Patients with Type 1 diabetes showed moderately but significantly shorter TCRB CDR3s in all four CD4+ subsets. Cells carrying high TCR expression could end up over-represented when cDNA is sequenced.

This TCR was sampled from a man between 25 and 39 years old with type 1 diabetes. Sequencing used naive CD4+ T cells from blood. V gene TRBV28 combines with J gene TRBJ2-7; no clear D. The CDR3 is CASRVNSYEQYF. CDR3 bases: TGTGCCAGCCGCGTAAACTCCTACGAGCAGTACTTC.